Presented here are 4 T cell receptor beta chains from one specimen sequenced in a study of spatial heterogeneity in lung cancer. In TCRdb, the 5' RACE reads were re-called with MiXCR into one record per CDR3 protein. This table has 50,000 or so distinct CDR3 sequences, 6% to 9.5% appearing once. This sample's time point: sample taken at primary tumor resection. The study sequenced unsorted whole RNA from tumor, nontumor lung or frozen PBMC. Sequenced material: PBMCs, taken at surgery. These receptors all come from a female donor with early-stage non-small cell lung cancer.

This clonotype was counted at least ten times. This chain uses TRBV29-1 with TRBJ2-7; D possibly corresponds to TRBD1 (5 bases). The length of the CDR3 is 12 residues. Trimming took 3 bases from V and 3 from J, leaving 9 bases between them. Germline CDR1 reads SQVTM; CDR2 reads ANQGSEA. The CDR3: CSVEADSYEQYF. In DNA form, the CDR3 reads TGCAGCGTTGAGGCCGACAGCTACGAGCAGTACTTC.

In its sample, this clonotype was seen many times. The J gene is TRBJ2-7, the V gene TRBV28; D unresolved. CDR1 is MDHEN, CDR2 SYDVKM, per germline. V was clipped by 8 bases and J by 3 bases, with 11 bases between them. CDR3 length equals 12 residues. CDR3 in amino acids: CASGPTFYEQYF. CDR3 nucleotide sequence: TGTGCCAGCGGGCCTACATTCTACGAGCAGTACTTC.

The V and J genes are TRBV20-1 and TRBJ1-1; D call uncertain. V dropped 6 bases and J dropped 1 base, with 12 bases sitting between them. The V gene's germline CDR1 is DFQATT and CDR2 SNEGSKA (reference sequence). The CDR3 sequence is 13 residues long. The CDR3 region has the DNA TGCAGTGCGGACGCTAAGAGGAACACTGAAGCTTTCTTT. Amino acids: CSADAKRNTEAFF.

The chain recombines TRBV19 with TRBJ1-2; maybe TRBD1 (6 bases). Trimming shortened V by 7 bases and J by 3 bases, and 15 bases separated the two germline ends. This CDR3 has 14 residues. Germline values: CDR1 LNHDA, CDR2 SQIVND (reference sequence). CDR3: CASTDPQGYYGYTF. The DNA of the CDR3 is TGTGCCAGTACCGATCCACAGGGTTACTATGGCTACACCTTC.